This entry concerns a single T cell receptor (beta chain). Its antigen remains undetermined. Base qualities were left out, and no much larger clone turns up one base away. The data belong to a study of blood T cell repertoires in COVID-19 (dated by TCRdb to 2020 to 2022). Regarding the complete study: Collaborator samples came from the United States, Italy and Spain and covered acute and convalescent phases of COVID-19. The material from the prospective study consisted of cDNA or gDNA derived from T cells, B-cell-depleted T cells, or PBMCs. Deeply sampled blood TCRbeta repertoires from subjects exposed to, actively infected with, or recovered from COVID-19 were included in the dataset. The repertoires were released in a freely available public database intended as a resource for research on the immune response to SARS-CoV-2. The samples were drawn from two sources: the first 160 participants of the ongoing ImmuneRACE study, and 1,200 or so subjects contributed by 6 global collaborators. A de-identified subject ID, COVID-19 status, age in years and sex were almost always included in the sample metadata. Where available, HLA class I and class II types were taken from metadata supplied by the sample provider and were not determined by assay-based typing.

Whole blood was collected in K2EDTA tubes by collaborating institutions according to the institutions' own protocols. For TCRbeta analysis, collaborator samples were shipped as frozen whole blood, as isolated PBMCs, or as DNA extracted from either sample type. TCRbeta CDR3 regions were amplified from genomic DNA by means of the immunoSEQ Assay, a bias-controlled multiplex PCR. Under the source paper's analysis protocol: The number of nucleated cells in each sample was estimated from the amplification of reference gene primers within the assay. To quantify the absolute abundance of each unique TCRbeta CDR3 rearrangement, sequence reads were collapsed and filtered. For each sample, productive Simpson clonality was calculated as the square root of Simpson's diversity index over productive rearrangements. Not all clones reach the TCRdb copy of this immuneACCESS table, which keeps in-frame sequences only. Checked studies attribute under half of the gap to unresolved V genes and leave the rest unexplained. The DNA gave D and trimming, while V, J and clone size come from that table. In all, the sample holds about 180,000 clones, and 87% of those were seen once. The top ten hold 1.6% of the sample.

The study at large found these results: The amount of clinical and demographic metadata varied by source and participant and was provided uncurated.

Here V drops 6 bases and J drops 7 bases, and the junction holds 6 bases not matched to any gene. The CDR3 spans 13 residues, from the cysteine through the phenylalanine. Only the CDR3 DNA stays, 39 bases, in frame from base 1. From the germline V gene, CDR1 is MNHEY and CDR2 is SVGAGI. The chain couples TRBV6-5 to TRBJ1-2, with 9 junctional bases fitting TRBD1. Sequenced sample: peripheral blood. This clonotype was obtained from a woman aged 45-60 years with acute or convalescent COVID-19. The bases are TGTGCCAGCAGAACAGGGGGCGCGGGTGGCTACACCTTC. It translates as CASRTGGAGGYTF.